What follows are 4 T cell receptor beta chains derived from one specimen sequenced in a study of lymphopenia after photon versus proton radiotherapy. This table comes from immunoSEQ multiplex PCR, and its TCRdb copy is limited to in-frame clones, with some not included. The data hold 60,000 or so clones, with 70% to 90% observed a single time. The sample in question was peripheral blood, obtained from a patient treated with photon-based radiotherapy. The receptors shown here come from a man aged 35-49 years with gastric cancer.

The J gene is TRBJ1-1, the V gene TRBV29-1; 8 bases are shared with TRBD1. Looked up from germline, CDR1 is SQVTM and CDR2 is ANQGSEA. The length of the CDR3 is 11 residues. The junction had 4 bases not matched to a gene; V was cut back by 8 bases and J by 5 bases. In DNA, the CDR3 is TGCAGCCTACAGGGGGGGACTGAAGCTTTCTTT. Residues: CSLQGGTEAFF.

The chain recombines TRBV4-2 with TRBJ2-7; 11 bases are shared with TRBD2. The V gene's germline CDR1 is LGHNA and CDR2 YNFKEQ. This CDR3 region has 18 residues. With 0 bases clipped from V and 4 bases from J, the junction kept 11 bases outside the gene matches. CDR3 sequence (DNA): TGTGCCAGCAGCCAAGATCGGGGTAGCGGGGGGGCATTTTACGAGCAGTACTTC. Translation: CASSQDRGSGGAFYEQYF.

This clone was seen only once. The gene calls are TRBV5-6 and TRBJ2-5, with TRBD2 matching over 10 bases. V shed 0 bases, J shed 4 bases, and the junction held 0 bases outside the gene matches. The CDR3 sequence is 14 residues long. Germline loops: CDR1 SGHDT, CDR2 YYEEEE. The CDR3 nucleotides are TGTGCCAGCAGCTTGGCTAGCGGGGGAGAGACCCAGTACTTC. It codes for CASSLASGGETQYF.

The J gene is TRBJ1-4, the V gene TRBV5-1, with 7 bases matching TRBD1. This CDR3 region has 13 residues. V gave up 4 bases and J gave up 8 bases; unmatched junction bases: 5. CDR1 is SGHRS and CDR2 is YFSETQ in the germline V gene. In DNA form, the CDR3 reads TGCGCCAGCAGCACTGACAGGGCGGAAAAACTGTTTTTT. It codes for CASSTDRAEKLFF.